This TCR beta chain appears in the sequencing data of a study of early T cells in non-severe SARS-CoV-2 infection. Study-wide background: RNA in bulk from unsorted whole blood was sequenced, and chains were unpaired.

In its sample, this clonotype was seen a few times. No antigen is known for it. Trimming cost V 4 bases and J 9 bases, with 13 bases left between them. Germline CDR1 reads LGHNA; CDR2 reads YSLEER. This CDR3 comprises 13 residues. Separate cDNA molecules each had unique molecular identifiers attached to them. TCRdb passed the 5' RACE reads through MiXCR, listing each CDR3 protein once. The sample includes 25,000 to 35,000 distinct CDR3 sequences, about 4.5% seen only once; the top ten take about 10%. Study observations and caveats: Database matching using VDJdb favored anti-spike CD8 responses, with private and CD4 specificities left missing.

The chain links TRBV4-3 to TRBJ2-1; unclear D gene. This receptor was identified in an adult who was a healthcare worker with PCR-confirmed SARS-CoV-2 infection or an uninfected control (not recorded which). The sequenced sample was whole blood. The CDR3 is CASSPARVAEQFF. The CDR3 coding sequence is TGCGCCAGCAGCCCCGCTAGGGTTGCTGAGCAGTTCTTC.